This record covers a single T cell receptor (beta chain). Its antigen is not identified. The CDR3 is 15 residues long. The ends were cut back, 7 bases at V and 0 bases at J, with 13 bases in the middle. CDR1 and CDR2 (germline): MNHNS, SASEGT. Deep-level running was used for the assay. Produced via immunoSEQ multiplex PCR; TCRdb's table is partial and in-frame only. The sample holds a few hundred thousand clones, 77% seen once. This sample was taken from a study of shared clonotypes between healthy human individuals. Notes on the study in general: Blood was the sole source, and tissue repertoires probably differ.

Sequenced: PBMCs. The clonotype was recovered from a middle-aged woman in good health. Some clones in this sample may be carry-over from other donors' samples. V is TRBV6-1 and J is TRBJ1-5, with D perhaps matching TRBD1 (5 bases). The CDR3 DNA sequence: TGTGCCAGCACCACGACAGTACTTAGCAATCAGCCCCAGCATTTT. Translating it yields CASTTTVLSNQPQHF.